These 21 T cell receptor beta chains came from one sample sequenced in a study of preoperative IRX-2 immunotherapy in early breast cancer. Method: immunoSEQ multiplex PCR; TCRdb's copy keeps in-frame clones and lacks some. The sample includes some 99,000 clones, around 86% of them seen just once. Treatment indicated: preoperative locoregional IRX-2 cytokine immunotherapy. Material: tumor tissue, obtained after IRX-2 immunotherapy. The receptors stem from a human donor with breast cancer.

The chain employs TRBV10-1 and TRBJ1-2; tentative D call: TRBD1 (5 bases). V was trimmed by 3 bases and J by 0 bases, leaving 11 bases between them. This CDR3 region has 15 residues. Per the germline V gene, CDR1 is WNHNN and CDR2 is SYGVQD (reference sequence). For the CDR3, the DNA is TGCGCCAGCAGTGACCGCAGGGAACCTAACTATGGCTACACCTTC. This gives the protein CASSDRREPNYGYTF.

The rearrangement joins TRBV18 to TRBJ2-2; D is ambiguous. The CDR3 contains 14 residues. Trimming left V 3 bases short and J 7 bases short, with 12 bases between. Germline CDR1 and CDR2: KGHSH and LQKENI. The CDR3 nucleotides are TGTGCCAGCTCACCCTCTCTTTCGTTCGGGGAGCTGTTTTTT. This translates into CASSPSLSFGELFF.

This chain connects TRBV28 to TRBJ2-7; TRBD1 matches at 11 bases. Germline V gene data show CDR1 as MDHEN and CDR2 as SYDVKM. Unmatched junction bases numbered 3, after V lost 7 bases and J lost 1 base. CDR3 size: 14 residues. The CDR3 reads CASMGQGGSYEQYF. The CDR3 DNA is TGTGCCAGCATGGGACAGGGGGGGTCCTACGAGCAGTACTTC.

The chain carries TRBV19 and TRBJ2-1; TRBD2 might be the D (6 bases). Germline CDR1 LNHDA, CDR2 SQIVND (reference sequence). The CDR3 consists of 14 residues. Trimming removed 7 bases from V and 1 base from J, with 11 bases in between. CDR3 in DNA: TGTGCCAGTACCTTGGGGGGTTCCTACAATGAGCAGTTCTTC. It codes for CASTLGGSYNEQFF.

V and J are TRBV7-1 and TRBJ1-2; TRBD1 matches 7 bases. TRBV7-1 is an ORF; its function is uncertain. This CDR3 contains 17 residues. The V and J ends lost 4 bases and 8 bases, in that order; junction bases with no gene match: 19. CDR3 residues: CASSLGQGDTFRRGYTF. The CDR3 DNA reads TGTGCCAGCAGCTTAGGTCAGGGGGACACATTCCGGCGGGGCTACACCTTC.

The chain carries TRBV19 and TRBJ2-7, with unresolved D. Germline V gene lookup returns CDR1 LNHDA and CDR2 SQIVND (reference sequence). There are 15 residues in the CDR3. Deletions cut 3 bases from V and 0 bases from J, with 12 bases between. In nucleotides, the CDR3 is TGTGCCAGTAGTATTGGAGCCAGGAGCTCCTACGAGCAGTACTTC. This gives the protein CASSIGARSSYEQYF.

Points on this clone: An end of the junction does not agree with germline; a read error may underlie this. The gene calls are TRBV19 and TRBJ2-3; D is unresolved. This CDR3 has 13 residues. Germline V CDR1 and CDR2: LNHDA, SQIVND (reference sequence). DNA for the CDR3: TGTGCTAGTAGTATGGGTTTCACAGATACGCAGTATTTT. Protein sequence: CASSMGFTDTQYF.

This sequence joins TRBV5-1 and TRBJ2-2, with D tentatively TRBD1 or TRBD2 (5 bases each). Looked up from germline, CDR1 is SGHRS and CDR2 is YFSETQ. The CDR3 totals 15 residues. Trimming stripped 0 bases from V and 2 bases from J, with 8 bases between. The CDR3 loop is CASSLGGANTGELFF. The CDR3 DNA is TGCGCCAGCAGCTTGGGAGGGGCTAACACCGGGGAGCTGTTTTTT.

The CDR3 sequence: CASSLAEAYSGNTIYF. The CDR3 DNA reads as TGTGCCAGCAGCTTGGCTGAGGCCTACTCTGGAAACACCATATATTTT. The J gene is TRBJ1-3, the V gene TRBV7-5. TRBV7-5 is shown as a pseudogene. The CDR3 totals 16 residues.

This chain connects TRBV12-5 to TRBJ1-3; D possibly corresponds to TRBD1 (5 bases). The CDR3 totals 14 residues. The V gene's germline CDR1 is LGHNT and CDR2 FRNRAP. DNA of the CDR3: TGTGCCAGCACCTCGAGGGGCTCTGGAAACACCATATATTTT. Translation gives CASTSRGSGNTIYF.

The rearrangement uses TRBV19 and TRBJ2-3; the D is unclear. The CDR3 extends over 14 amino acids. Germline assignment: CDR1 LNHDA and CDR2 SQIVND (reference sequence). The V gene lost 5 bases and the J gene lost 4 bases, with 13 bases spanning the gap. CDR3 DNA: TGTGCCAGTAGTGGCCTCACTCGGGCAGATACGCAGTATTTT. It translates to CASSGLTRADTQYF.

This chain joins TRBV19 and TRBJ2-1; a weak D match, TRBD2 (5 bases). Trimming took 1 base from V and 1 from J, leaving 8 bases between them. Germline loops: CDR1 LNHDA, CDR2 SQIVND (reference sequence). There are 15 residues in the CDR3. The CDR3 bases are TGTGCCAGTAGTATAGCAGCGGCTTCCTACAATGAGCAGTTCTTC. This encodes CASSIAAASYNEQFF.

This clone was detected once. The chain links TRBV19 to TRBJ1-5; a possible D gene is TRBD1 (6 bases). The CDR3 is 17 residues long. Germline V gives CDR1 LNHDA, CDR2 SQIVND (reference sequence). V lost 5 bases to trimming and J lost 7 bases, with 24 bases between them. The CDR3, as DNA: TGTGCCAGTAGTGGGGGGCGTGGGGTAGGCTCGGGACAGCCCCAGCATTTT. Its translation is CASSGGRGVGSGQPQHF.

V and J are TRBV5-1 and TRBJ2-2; maybe TRBD1 (6 bases). The CDR3 contains 15 residues. V was shortened by 8 bases and J by 0 bases, with 14 bases between the two germline ends. The germline V gene has CDR1 SGHRS and CDR2 YFSETQ. The CDR3 protein is CASLRDIANTGELFF. The CDR3, as DNA: TGCGCCAGTCTCAGGGACATAGCGAACACCGGGGAGCTGTTTTTT.

This clone was detected only a few times. V is TRBV5-1 and J is TRBJ2-6; D remains ambiguous. The V end was cut by 4 bases, the J end by 0 bases, with 8 bases between. The germline CDR1 and CDR2 sequences are SGHRS and YFSETQ. The CDR3 spans 15 residues. The CDR3 nucleotides read TGCGCCAGCAGCCCCGAGTACTCTGGGGCCAACGTCCTGACTTTC. Amino acid sequence: CASSPEYSGANVLTF.

Here the CDR3 DNA reads TGTGCCAGCTGTGATTACACTGAAGCTTTCTTT. Its protein product is CASCDYTEAFF. The chain carries TRBV12-5 and TRBJ1-1, with D hard to call. The CDR3 covers 11 residues. CDR1 and CDR2 from the germline V gene are LGHNT and FRNRAP.

The chain has TRBV6-8 and TRBJ2-1; D is tentatively TRBD1 or TRBD2 (5 bases each). There are 14 residues in the CDR3. V shed 6 bases and J shed 5 bases, with 14 bases lying between them. Germline CDR1 is MNHGY and CDR2 is SAAAGT. CDR3 protein: CASSRLGTDNEQFF. CDR3 DNA sequence: TGTGCCAGCAGCCGGCTCGGGACCGACAATGAGCAGTTCTTC.

The chain uses TRBV5-1 and TRBJ2-3; TRBD2 matches at 11 bases. The germline CDR1 and CDR2 sequences are SGHRS and YFSETQ. V shed 6 bases, J shed 2 bases, and the junction held 8 bases outside the gene matches. The CDR3 is 16 amino acids. The CDR3 DNA follows: TGCGCCAGCAAAATGGGACTAGCGGAGATCACAGATACGCAGTATTTT. Amino acid sequence: CASKMGLAEITDTQYF. Full variable domain (rest looked up from reference TRBV5-1 and TRBJ2-3): KAGVTQTPRYLIKTRGQQVTLSCSPISGHRSVSWYQQTPGQGLQFLFEYFSETQRNKGNFPGRFSGRQFSNSRSEMNVSTLELGDSALYLCASKMGLAEITDTQYFGPGTRLTVL.

The chain has TRBV6-8 and TRBJ1-1; D remains ambiguous. CDR3 size: 13 residues. Germline values: CDR1 MNHGY, CDR2 SAAAGT. V was pared by 5 bases and J by 0 bases, with 7 bases between. The CDR3 sequence: CASSQDLNTEAFF. CDR3 in DNA: TGTGCCAGCAGTCAGGACTTGAACACTGAAGCTTTCTTT.

The chain is built from TRBV11-1 and TRBJ2-2; 9 positions match TRBD2. CDR1 and CDR2 (germline): SGHAT, FQDESV (reference sequence). Trimming took 4 bases from V and 7 from J; bases not matched to a gene: 10. The CDR3 runs to 16 residues. The CDR3, as DNA: TGTGCCAGCAGCTCTACGAGCGGGGGGAGGAACGGGGAGCTGTTTTTT. Its protein is CASSSTSGGRNGELFF. Using reference TRBV11-1 and TRBJ2-2 for the parts outside the CDR3, the full variable domain is EAEVAQSPRYKITEKSQAVAFWCDPISGHATLYWYRQILGQGPELLVQFQDESVVDDSQLPKDRFSAERLKGVDSTLKIQPAELGDSAMYLCASSSTSGGRNGELFFGEGSRLTVL.

This clone appeared a few times. The CDR3, as DNA: TGTGCCAGCAGCACAACAGGGGGCTTGGCGGGGGAGCTGTTTTTT. Amino acids: CASSTTGGLAGELFF. The rearrangement links TRBV7-6 to TRBJ2-2; 9 bases are shared with TRBD1. Germline V gene lookup returns CDR1 SGHVS and CDR2 FNYEAQ. The V and J ends lost 5 bases and 8 bases, in that order; junction bases with no gene match: 9. CDR3 size: 15 residues.